This T cell receptor (beta chain) was captured in a study of blood T cell repertoires in COVID-19. As for the study in general: Researchers got acute and convalescent COVID-19 samples from the United States, Italy and Spain.

Sequenced by immunoSEQ multiplex PCR; TCRdb stores in-frame clones only, minus some. The data show 350,000 to 450,000 clones, 85% seen once. The source is a woman aged 18-29 years with acute or convalescent COVID-19. The material sequenced was peripheral blood.

CDR3 DNA: TGTGCCAGTAGTTATGAGGGCTACGAGCAGTACTTC. Its translation is CASSYEGYEQYF. The chain couples TRBV19 to TRBJ2-7; perhaps TRBD2 as D (5 bases). Trimming removed 5 bases at V and 3 bases at J, with 8 bases between. Per the germline V gene, CDR1 is LNHDA and CDR2 is SQIVND (reference sequence). The CDR3 extends over 12 amino acids.